This T cell receptor beta chain was captured by sequencing in a study of chemoradiotherapy in HPV16-positive cancers. The wider study: Candidate HPV-specific clones and shared TCR motifs came from a couple of HPV16-positive patients.

The count of this clone is one. Its antigen remains unidentified. Points from the study as a whole: Non-HPV-specific T cells did not expand in tumors during treatment, whereas candidate HPV-specific clones and E7-related motifs did. The functional HPV-specific definition rests on just two HPV16-positive patients.

Over chemoradiotherapy, repertoires were sampled more than once. Only in-frame clones appear in the TCRdb table, and some are missing; sequencing was by immunoSEQ multiplex PCR. The data show around 33,000 clones, roughly 88% seen once. The receptor's source is a human donor with HPV-associated anogenital cancer. The specimen was blood, collected from a patient who underwent chemoradiotherapy.

The CDR3 reads CASSVLQGRPNTEAFF. CDR3 DNA sequence: TGTGCCAGCAGCGTACTCCAAGGCAGGCCGAACACTGAAGCTTTCTTT. V usage is TRBV9 and J usage is TRBJ1-1, with unresolved D. This CDR3 region has 16 residues. Germline CDR1 SGDLS, CDR2 YYNGEE. The V end was cut by 1 base, the J end by 1 base, with 14 bases between.